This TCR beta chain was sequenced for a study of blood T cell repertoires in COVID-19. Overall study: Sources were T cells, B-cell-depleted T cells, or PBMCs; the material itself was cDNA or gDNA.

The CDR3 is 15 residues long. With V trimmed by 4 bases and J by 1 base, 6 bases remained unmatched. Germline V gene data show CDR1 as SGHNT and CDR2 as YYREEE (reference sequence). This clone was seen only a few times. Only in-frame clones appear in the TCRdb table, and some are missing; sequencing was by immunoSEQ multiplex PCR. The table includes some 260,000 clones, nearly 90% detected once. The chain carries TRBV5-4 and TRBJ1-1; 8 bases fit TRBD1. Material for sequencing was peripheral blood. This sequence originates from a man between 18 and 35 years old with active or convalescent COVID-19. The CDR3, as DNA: TGTGCCAGCAGCCCGGGACAGGAACGGAACACTGAAGCTTTCTTT. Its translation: CASSPGQERNTEAFF. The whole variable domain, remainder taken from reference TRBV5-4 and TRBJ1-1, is ETGVTQSPTHLIKTRGQQVTLRCSSQSGHNTVSWYQQALGQGPQFIFQYYREEENGRGNFPPRFSGLQFPNYSSELNVNALELDDSALYLCASSPGQERNTEAFFGQGTRLTVV.